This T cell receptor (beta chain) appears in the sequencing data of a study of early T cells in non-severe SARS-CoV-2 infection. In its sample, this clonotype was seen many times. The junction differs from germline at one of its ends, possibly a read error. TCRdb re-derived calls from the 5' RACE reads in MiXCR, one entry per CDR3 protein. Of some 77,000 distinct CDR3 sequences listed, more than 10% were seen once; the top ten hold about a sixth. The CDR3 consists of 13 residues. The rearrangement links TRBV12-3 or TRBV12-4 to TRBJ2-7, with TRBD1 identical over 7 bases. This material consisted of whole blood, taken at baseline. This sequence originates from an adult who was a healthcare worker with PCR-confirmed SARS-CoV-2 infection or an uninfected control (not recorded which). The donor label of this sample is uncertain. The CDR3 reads CASSLAGGYEQYF. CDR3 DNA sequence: TGTGCCAGCAGCTTAGCAGGGGGTTACGAGCAGTACTTC.